This T cell receptor (beta chain) was identified during a study of shared clonotypes between healthy human individuals. Looking at the study overall: Used for every donor were three CD4 naive, three CD4 memory, two CD8 naive and one CD8 memory plate.

Germline loops: CDR1 SGHTA, CDR2 FQGNSA. Deletions cut 3 bases from V and 8 bases from J, with 10 bases between. The CDR3 consists of 13 residues. The test was conducted at deep level. Sequenced by immunoSEQ multiplex PCR; TCRdb stores in-frame clones only, minus some. The sample yields under 350,000 clones, about nine tenths seen once. Healthy adults negative for HIV, lacking recent acute infections or vaccinations, served as donors. This clonotype originated in a man aged 18 to 35 in good health. The sample was memory CD8+ T cells sorted from blood. Regarding subset: CD45RO+ cells pooled with CCR7-negative TemRA cells. V is TRBV7-2 and J is TRBJ1-4; D unresolved. The CDR3 reads CASSFQAGEKLFF. CDR3 bases: TGTGCCAGCAGCTTTCAGGCAGGCGAAAAACTGTTTTTT. The full variable domain, in which reference TRBV7-2 and TRBJ1-4 provide the parts outside the CDR3, is GAGVSQSPSNKVTEKGKDVELRCDPISGHTALYWYRQSLGQGLEFLIYFQGNSAPDKSGLPSDRFSAERTGGSVSTLTIQRTQQEDSAVYLCASSFQAGEKLFFGSGTQLSVL.